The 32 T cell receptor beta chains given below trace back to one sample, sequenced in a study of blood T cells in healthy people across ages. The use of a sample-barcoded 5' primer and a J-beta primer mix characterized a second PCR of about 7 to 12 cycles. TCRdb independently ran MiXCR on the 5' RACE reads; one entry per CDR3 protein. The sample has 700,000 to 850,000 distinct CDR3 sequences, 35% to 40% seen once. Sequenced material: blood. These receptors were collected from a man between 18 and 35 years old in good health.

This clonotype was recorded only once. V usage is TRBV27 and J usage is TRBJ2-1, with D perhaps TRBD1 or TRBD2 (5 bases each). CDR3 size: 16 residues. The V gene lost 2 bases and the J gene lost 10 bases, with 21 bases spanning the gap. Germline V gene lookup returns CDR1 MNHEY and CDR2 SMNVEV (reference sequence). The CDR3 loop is CASSLPERDLPYEQFF. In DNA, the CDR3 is TGTGCCAGCAGTTTACCCGAAAGGGACCTCCCCTACGAGCAGTTCTTC.

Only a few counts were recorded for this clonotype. The CDR3 bases are TGCAGTGCTAGAGCAGGTTCGAGGGGGCCCACAGATACGCAGTATTTT. Protein product: CSARAGSRGPTDTQYF. The chain is built from TRBV20-1 and TRBJ2-3; TRBD1 agrees at 7 bases. This CDR3 is built from 16 residues. Trimming took 1 base from V and 2 from J; bases not matched to a gene: 9. Germline CDR1 and CDR2: DFQATT and SNEGSKA (reference sequence).

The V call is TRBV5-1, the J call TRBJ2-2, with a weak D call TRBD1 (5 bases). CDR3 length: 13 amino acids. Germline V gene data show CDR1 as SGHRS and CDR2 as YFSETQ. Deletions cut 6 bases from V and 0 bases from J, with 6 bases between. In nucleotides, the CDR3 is TGCGCCAGCAAGGGGACGAACACCGGGGAGCTGTTTTTT. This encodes CASKGTNTGELFF.

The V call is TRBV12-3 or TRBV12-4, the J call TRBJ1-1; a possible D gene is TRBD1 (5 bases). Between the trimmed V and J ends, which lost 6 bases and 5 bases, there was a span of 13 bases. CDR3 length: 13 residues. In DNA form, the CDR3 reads TGTGCCAGCAGCAAAGAAGGGACTACTGAAGCTTTCTTT. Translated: CASSKEGTTEAFF.

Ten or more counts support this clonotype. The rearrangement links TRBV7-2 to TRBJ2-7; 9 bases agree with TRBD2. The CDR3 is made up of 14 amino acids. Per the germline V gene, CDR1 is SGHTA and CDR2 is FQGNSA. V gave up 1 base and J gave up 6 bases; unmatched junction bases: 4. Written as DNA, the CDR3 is TGTGCCAGCAGCTTAGGGCGGGGGGGCACCGAGCAGTACTTC. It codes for CASSLGRGGTEQYF.

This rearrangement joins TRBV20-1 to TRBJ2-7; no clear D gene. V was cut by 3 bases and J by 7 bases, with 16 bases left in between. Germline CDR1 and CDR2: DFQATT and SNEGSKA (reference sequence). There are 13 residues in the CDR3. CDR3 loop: CSARGLTVNEQYF. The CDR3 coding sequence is TGCAGTGCTAGGGGCTTAACTGTCAATGAGCAGTACTTC.

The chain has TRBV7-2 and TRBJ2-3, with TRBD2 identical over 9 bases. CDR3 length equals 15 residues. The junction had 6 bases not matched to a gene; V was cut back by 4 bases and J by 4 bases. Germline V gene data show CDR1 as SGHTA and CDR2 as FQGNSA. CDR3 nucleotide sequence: TGTGCCAGCAGCTCCCAAGCGGGGGGATCAGATACGCAGTATTTT. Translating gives CASSSQAGGSDTQYF. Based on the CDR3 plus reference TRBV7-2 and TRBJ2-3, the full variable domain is GAGVSQSPSNKVTEKGKDVELRCDPISGHTALYWYRQSLGQGLEFLIYFQGNSAPDKSGLPSDRFSAERTGGSVSTLTIQRTQQEDSAVYLCASSSQAGGSDTQYFGPGTRLTVL.

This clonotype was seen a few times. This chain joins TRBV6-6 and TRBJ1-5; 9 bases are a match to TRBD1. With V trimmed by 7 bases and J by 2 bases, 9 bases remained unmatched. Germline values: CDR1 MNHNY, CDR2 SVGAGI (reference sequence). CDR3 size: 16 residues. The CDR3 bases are TGTGCCAGCACAGGGACAGGGTTTATTGGCAATCAGCCCCAGCATTTT. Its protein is CASTGTGFIGNQPQHF.

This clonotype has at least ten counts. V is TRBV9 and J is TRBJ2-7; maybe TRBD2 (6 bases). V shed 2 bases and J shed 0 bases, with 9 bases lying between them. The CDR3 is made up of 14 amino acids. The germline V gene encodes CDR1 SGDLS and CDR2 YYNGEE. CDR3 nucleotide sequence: TGTGCCAGCAGCGTCGGAGGGGACTCCTACGAGCAGTACTTC. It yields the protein CASSVGGDSYEQYF. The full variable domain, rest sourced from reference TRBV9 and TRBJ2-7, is DSGVTQTPKHLITATGQRVTLRCSPRSGDLSVYWYQQSLDQGLQFLIQYYNGEERAKGNILERFSAQQFPDLHSELNLSSLELGDSALYFCASSVGGDSYEQYFGPGTRLTVT.

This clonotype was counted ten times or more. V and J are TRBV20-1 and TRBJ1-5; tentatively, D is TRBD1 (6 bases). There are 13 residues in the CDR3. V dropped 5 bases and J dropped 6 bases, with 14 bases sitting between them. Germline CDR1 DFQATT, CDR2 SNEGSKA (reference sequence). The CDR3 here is CSAPGEWGQPQHF. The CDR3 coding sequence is TGCAGTGCTCCAGGGGAATGGGGTCAGCCCCAGCATTTT.

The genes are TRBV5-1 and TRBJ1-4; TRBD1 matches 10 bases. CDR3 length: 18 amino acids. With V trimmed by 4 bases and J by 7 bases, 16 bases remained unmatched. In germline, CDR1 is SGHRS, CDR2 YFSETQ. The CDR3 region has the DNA TGCGCCAGCAGCCATGTGGGGGACGGACAGGGGGTCGCTGAAAAACTGTTTTTT. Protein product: CASSHVGDGQGVAEKLFF. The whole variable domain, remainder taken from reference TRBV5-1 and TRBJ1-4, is KAGVTQTPRYLIKTRGQQVTLSCSPISGHRSVSWYQQTPGQGLQFLFEYFSETQRNKGNFPGRFSGRQFSNSRSEMNVSTLELGDSALYLCASSHVGDGQGVAEKLFFGSGTQLSVL.

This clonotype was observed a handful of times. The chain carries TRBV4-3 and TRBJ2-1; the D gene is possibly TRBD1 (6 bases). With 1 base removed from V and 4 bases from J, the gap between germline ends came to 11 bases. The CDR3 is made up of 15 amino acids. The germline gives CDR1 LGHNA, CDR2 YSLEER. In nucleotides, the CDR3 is TGCGCCAGCAGCCAAGCAAGGGACACTTACAATGAGCAGTTCTTC. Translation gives CASSQARDTYNEQFF.

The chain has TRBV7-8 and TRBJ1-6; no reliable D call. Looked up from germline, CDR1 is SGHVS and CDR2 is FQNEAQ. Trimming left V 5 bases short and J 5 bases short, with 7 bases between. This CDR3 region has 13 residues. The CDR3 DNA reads TGTGCCAGCAGCCAAGAACATAATTCACCCCTCCACTTT. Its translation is CASSQEHNSPLHF.

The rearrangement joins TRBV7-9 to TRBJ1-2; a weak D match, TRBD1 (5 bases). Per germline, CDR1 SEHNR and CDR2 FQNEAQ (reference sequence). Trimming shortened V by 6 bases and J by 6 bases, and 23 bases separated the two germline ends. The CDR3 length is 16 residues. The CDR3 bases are TGTGCCAGCAGGCCGATCCCCTATGAGGGACCTAATGGCTACACCTTC. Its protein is CASRPIPYEGPNGYTF.

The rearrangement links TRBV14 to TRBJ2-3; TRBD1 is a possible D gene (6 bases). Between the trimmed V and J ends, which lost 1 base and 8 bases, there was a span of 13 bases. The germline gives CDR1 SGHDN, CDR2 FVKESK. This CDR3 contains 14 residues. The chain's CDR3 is CASSQGQGRGTQYF. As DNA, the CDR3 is TGTGCCAGCAGCCAAGGCCAGGGCAGGGGTACGCAGTATTTT. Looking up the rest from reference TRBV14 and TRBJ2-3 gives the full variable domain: EAGVTQFPSHSVIEKGQTVTLRCDPISGHDNLYWYRRVMGKEIKFLLHFVKESKQDESGMPNNRFLAERTGGTYSTLKVQPAELEDSGVYFCASSQGQGRGTQYFGPGTRLTVL.

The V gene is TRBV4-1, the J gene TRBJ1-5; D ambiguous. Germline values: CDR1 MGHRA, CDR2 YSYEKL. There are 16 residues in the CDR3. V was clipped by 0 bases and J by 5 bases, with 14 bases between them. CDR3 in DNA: TGCGCCAGCAGCCAAGAGTCCGGGCTTCTTGATCAGCCCCAGCATTTT. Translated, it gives CASSQESGLLDQPQHF.

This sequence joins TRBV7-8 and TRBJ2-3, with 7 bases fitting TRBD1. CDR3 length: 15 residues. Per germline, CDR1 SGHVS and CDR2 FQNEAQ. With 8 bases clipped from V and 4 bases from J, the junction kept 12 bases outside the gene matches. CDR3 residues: CASGSDRVIADTQYF. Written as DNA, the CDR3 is TGTGCCAGCGGAAGTGACAGGGTGATCGCAGATACGCAGTATTTT.

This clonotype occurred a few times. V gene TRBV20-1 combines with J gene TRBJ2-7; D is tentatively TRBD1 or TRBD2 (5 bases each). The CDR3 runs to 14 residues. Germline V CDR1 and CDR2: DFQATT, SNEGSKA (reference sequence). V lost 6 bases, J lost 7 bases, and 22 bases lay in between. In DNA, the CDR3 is TGCAGTGCCTCCCGGGGAAGGGGTGGGAATGAGCAGTACTTC. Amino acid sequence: CSASRGRGGNEQYF.

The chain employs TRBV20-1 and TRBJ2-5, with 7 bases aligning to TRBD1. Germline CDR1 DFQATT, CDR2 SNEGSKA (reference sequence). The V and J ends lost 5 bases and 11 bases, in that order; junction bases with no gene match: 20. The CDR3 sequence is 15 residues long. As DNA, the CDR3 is TGCAGTGCTGAGAGTATGGGACAGCCATACAATGAGCAGTACTTC. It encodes CSAESMGQPYNEQYF.

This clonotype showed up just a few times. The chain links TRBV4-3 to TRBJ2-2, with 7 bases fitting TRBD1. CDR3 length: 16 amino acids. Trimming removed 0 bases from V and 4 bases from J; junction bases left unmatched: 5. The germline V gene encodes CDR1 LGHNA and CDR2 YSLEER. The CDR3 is CASSQEGTEPTGELFF. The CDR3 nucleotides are TGCGCCAGCAGCCAAGAGGGGACAGAACCCACCGGGGAGCTGTTTTTT.

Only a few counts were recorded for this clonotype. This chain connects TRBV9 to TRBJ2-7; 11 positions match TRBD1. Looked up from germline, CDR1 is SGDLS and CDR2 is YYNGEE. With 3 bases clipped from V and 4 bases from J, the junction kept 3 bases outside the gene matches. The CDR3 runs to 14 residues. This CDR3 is CASSEDRGQYEQYF. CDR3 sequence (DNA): TGTGCCAGCAGCGAGGACAGGGGGCAATACGAGCAGTACTTC.

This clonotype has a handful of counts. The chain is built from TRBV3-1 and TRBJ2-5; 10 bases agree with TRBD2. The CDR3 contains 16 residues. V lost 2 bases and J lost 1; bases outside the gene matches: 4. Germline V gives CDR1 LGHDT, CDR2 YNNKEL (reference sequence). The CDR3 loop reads CASSQRAGGAQETQYF. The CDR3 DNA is TGTGCCAGCAGCCAACGAGCGGGGGGGGCCCAAGAGACCCAGTACTTC.

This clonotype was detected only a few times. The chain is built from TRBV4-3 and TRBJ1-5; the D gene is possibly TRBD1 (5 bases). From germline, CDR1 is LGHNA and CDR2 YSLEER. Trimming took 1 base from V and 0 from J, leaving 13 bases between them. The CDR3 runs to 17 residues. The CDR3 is CASSQAIGDYSNQPQHF. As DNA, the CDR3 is TGCGCCAGCAGCCAAGCTATAGGGGACTATAGCAATCAGCCCCAGCATTTT.

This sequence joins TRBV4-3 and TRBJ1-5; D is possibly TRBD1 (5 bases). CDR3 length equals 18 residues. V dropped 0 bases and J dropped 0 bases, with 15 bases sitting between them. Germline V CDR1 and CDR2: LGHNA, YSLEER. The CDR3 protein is CASSQDPPGLDSNQPQHF. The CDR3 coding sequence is TGCGCCAGCAGCCAAGATCCCCCGGGGCTAGATAGCAATCAGCCCCAGCATTTT.

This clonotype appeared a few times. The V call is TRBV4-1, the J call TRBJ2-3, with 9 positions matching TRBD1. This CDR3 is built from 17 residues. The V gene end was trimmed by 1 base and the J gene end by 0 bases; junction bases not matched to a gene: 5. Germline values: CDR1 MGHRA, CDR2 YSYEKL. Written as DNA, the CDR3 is TGCGCCAGCAGCCAAGTGGACAGGGGATTTAGCACAGATACGCAGTATTTT. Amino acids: CASSQVDRGFSTDTQYF.

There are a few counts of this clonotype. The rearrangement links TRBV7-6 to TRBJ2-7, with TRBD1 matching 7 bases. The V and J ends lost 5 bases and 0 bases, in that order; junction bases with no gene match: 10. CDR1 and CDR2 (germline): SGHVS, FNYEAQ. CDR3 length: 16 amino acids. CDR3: CASSNVDRSSSYEQYF. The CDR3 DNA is TGTGCCAGCAGCAATGTGGACAGGTCTAGCTCCTACGAGCAGTACTTC.

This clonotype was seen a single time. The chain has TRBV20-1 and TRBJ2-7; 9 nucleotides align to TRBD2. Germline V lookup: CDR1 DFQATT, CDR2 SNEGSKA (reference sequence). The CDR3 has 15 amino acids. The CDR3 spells CSGERGASSYNEQYF. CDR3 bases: TGCAGCGGAGAGCGGGGGGCCAGCTCCTACAATGAGCAGTACTTC.

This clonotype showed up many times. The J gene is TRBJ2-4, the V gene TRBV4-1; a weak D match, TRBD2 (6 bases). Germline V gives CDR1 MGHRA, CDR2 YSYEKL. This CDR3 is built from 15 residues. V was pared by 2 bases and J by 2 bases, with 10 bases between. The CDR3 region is CASSQPRTTKNIQYF. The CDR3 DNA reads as TGCGCCAGCAGCCAACCCCGGACTACCAAAAACATTCAGTACTTC.

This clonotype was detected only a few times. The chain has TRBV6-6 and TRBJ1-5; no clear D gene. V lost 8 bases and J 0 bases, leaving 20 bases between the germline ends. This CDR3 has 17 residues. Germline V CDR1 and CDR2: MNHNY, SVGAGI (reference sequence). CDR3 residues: CASFHDGRPYSNQPQHF. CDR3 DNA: TGTGCCAGCTTCCACGACGGACGCCCTTATAGCAATCAGCCCCAGCATTTT.

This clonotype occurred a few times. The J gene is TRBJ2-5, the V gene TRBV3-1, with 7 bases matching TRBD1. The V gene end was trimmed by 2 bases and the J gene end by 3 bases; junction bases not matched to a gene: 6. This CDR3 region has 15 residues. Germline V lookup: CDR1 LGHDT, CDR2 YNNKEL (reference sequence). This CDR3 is CASSQRTGAEETQYF. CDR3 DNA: TGTGCCAGCAGCCAACGGACAGGTGCCGAAGAGACCCAGTACTTC.

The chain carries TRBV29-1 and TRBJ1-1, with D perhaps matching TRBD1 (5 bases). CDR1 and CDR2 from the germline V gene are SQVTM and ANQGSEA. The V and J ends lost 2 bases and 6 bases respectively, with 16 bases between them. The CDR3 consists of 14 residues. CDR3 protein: CSVEPGARPPEAFF. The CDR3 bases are TGCAGCGTTGAACCCGGGGCCAGGCCCCCTGAAGCTTTCTTT.

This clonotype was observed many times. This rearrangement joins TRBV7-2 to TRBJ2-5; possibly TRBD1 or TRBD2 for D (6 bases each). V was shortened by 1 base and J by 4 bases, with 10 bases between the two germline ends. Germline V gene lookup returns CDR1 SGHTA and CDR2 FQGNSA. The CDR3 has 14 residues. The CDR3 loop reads CASSLEWGAETQYF. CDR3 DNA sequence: TGTGCCAGCAGCTTAGAGTGGGGGGCAGAGACCCAGTACTTC.